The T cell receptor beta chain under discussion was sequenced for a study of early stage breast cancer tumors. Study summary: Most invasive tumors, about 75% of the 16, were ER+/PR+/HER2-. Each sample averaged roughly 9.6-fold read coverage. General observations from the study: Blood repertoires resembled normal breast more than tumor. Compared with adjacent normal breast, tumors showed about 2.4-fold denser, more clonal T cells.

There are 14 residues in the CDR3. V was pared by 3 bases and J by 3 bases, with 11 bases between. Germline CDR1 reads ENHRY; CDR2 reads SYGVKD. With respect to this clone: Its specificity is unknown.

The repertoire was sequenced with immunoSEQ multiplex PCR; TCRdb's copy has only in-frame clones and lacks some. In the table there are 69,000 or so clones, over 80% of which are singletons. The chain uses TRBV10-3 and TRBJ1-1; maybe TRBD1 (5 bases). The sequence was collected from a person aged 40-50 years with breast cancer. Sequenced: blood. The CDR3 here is CAISERVGDTEAFF. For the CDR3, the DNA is TGTGCCATCAGTGAAAGGGTAGGGGACACTGAAGCTTTCTTT.